This T cell receptor beta chain was found in a study of blood T cell repertoires in COVID-19. CDR3 length equals 17 residues. From germline, CDR1 is SGHRS and CDR2 YFSETQ. Unmatched junction bases numbered 10, after V lost 2 bases and J lost 2 bases. Original data processing: It was from reference gene primer amplification that nucleated cell counts were estimated. Sequencing used immunoSEQ multiplex PCR; TCRdb keeps in-frame clones, though not all of them. V and J calls and clone size are copied from that table; D and trimming were computed from the DNA. Of hundreds of thousands of clones listed, around 89% were seen once; the top ten hold around 6.5%.

J is TRBJ1-3 and V is TRBV5-1; TRBD1 agrees at 7 bases. Sequenced material: peripheral blood. The receptor was derived from a woman aged 25 to 45 with COVID-19, enrolled during active disease. CDR3 sequence (DNA): TGCGCCAGCAGCTTAATATCGACCGGGACAGCTGGAAACACCATATATTTT. Encoded protein: CASSLISTGTAGNTIYF.